Listed here is a single TCR beta chain. The specificity of this receptor is unknown. Germline is not matched at one junction end, which may reflect a read error. The data are from a study of control samples from healthy donors and cancer patients (dated by TCRdb to the early 2020s). CDR1 and CDR2 are read off the germline V gene (reference sequence) as SSHAT and FNYEAQ. The CDR3 starts with the cysteine, ends with the phenylalanine, and has 14 residues. This entry keeps only the CDR3 DNA: 42 bases, framed from base 1. Library prep was done by the immunoSEQ multiplex PCR assay. TCRdb took this table from immuneACCESS and kept in-frame rearrangements with V and J called. Such tables lack part of the clones; where checked against another copy, unresolved V genes explain under half of the gap, and the rest is unexplained. This sample is represented by some 410,000 clones; around 90% of them were singletons. The ten largest clones represent around 6.8% of the sample.

This clonotype was sampled from a man aged 40-55 years with head and neck cancer. The sample consisted of PBMCs. Recombination linked TRBV7-7 to TRBJ2-3; 8 junctional bases match TRBD2. The base sequence is TGTGCTAGCAGCCCGGGGGGGAACGCAGATACGCAGTATTTT. This is translated as CASSPGGNADTQYF.